The rows below give T cell receptor beta chains drawn from one sample of a study of early T cells in non-severe SARS-CoV-2 infection. TCRdb ran MiXCR on the 5' RACE reads and lists one entry per CDR3 protein. The table has tens of thousands of distinct CDR3 sequences, over 10% seen once; the top ten hold 4.5% to 6%. Sequenced sample: whole blood. The receptors derive from an adult who was a healthcare worker with PCR-confirmed SARS-CoV-2 infection or an uninfected control (not recorded which). Each CDR3 is given with its conserved first and last residue. D genes are given only for firm matches. Some rows have no size entry. The others give once, few or many, or a class for an expanded clone.

size: few
J: TRBJ2-3
V: TRBV29-1
D: NA
CDR3: CSVETSSTDTQYF
DNA: TGCAGCGTTGAAACGTCTAGCACAGATACGCAGTATTTT

size: many
J: TRBJ1-1
V: TRBV7-8
D: NA
CDR3: CASSLVQSVGTEAFF
DNA: TGTGCCAGCAGCTTGGTGCAGTCGGTCGGTACTGAAGCTTTCTTT

size: NA
J: TRBJ2-7
V: TRBV7-9
D: NA
CDR3: CASSSNAVYEQYF
DNA: TGTGCCAGCAGCTCCAACGCGGTCTACGAGCAGTACTTC

size: many
J: TRBJ1-2
V: TRBV6-6
D: TRBD1
CDR3: CASSSHLPGGGYGYTF
DNA: TGTGCCAGCAGTTCCCATCTCCCAGGGGGCGGCTATGGCTACACCTTC

size: many
J: TRBJ2-1
V: TRBV6-1
D: TRBD1
CDR3: CASKAGGQSYNEQFF
DNA: TGTGCCTCTAAGGCTGGGGGACAGTCTTACAATGAGCAGTTCTTC

size: few
J: TRBJ2-5
V: TRBV20-1
D: NA
CDR3: CSARDFGLQTQYF
DNA: TGCAGTGCTAGAGATTTCGGCTTGCAGACCCAGTACTTC

size: NA
J: TRBJ2-5
V: TRBV12-3/TRBV12-4
D: NA
CDR3: CASSRDSGETQYF
DNA: TGTGCCAGCAGTCGAGACTCGGGGGAGACCCAGTACTTC

size: few
J: TRBJ1-1
V: TRBV2
D: TRBD1
CDR3: CATTGTGRAEAFF
DNA: TGTGCCACAACGGGGACAGGGCGGGCTGAAGCTTTCTTT

size: few
J: TRBJ2-7
V: TRBV29-1
D: NA
CDR3: CSVEGPGGAEQYF
DNA: TGCAGCGTTGAAGGACCCGGTGGGGCCGAGCAGTACTTC

size: many
J: TRBJ1-5
V: TRBV28
D: NA
CDR3: CASTPQAGGNQPQHF
DNA: TGTGCCAGCACCCCGCAGGCCGGAGGCAATCAGCCCCAGCATTTT

size: NA
J: TRBJ2-7
V: TRBV18
D: NA
CDR3: CASSPPGQTYEQYF
DNA: TGTGCCAGCTCACCACCGGGCCAAACCTACGAGCAGTACTTC

size: many
J: TRBJ2-2
V: TRBV11-3
D: NA
CDR3: CASSPAGTNTGELFF
DNA: TGTGCCAGCAGCCCCGCAGGCACGAACACCGGGGAGCTGTTTTTT

size: NA
J: TRBJ1-1
V: TRBV3-1
D: NA
CDR3: CASRLGLLMNTEAFF
DNA: TGTGCCAGCCGCCTTGGGCTGCTAATGAACACTGAAGCTTTCTTT

size: few
J: TRBJ1-6
V: TRBV28
D: NA
CDR3: CASSPPISPLHF
DNA: TGTGCCAGCAGTCCCCCAATTTCACCCCTCCACTTT

size: NA
J: TRBJ1-1
V: TRBV3-1
D: NA
CDR3: CASSQRRSEAFF
DNA: TGTGCCAGCAGCCAACGACGTTCTGAAGCTTTCTTT

size: NA
J: TRBJ1-1
V: TRBV30
D: TRBD1
CDR3: CAWKDRGDTEAFF
DNA: TGTGCCTGGAAGGACAGGGGGGACACTGAAGCTTTCTTT

size: few
J: TRBJ2-3
V: TRBV4-3
D: NA
CDR3: CASSQDGGDKTQYF
DNA: TGCGCCAGCAGCCAAGATGGTGGCGACAAGACGCAGTATTTT

size: few
J: TRBJ1-5
V: TRBV7-6
D: NA
CDR3: CASSLADGNQPQHF
DNA: TGTGCCAGCAGCTTAGCGGACGGAAATCAGCCCCAGCATTTT

size: many
J: TRBJ1-3
V: TRBV12-3/TRBV12-4
D: NA
CDR3: CASSLGNGNTIYF
DNA: TGTGCCAGCAGTTTAGGGAACGGAAACACCATATATTTT

size: few
J: TRBJ2-1
V: TRBV29-1
D: TRBD2
CDR3: CSCKPGLAGGAEQFF
DNA: TGCAGCTGCAAACCGGGACTAGCGGGAGGGGCTGAGCAGTTCTTC

size: many
J: TRBJ2-1
V: TRBV9
D: TRBD2
CDR3: CASSVVGASGGTSRNEQFF
DNA: TGTGCCAGCAGCGTAGTAGGGGCTAGCGGGGGGACGTCTCGCAATGAGCAGTTCTTC

size: NA
J: TRBJ2-3
V: TRBV15
D: NA
CDR3: CATSRTSGSTDTQYF
DNA: TGTGCCACCAGCAGAACATCTGGAAGCACAGATACGCAGTATTTT

size: few
J: TRBJ2-3
V: TRBV30
D: NA
CDR3: CAWGPFPDTQYF
DNA: TGTGCCTGGGGACCCTTCCCGGATACGCAGTATTTT

size: NA
J: TRBJ1-1
V: TRBV2
D: NA
CDR3: CACTVLNTEAFF
DNA: TGTGCTTGTACCGTACTGAACACTGAAGCTTTCTTT

size: many
J: TRBJ2-7
V: TRBV20-1
D: TRBD1
CDR3: CSAVKAGTGQYEQYF
DNA: TGCAGTGCTGTGAAAGCCGGGACAGGGCAGTACGAGCAGTACTTC

size: many
J: TRBJ1-4
V: TRBV7-2
D: NA
CDR3: CASSLYRGQGNEKLFF
DNA: TGTGCCAGCAGCTTATATCGGGGTCAGGGGAATGAAAAACTGTTTTTT

size: few
J: TRBJ1-1
V: TRBV4-1
D: TRBD1
CDR3: CASSHLTGDTEAFF
DNA: TGCGCCAGCAGTCATCTAACAGGGGACACTGAAGCTTTCTTT

size: many
J: TRBJ1-1
V: TRBV4-3
D: NA
CDR3: CASRVTQGIFSEAFF
DNA: TGCGCCAGCAGGGTAACACAGGGAATTTTCTCTGAAGCTTTCTTT

size: many
J: TRBJ2-7
V: TRBV7-2
D: NA
CDR3: CASSLGVLYEQYF
DNA: TGTGCCAGCAGCTTAGGTGTTTTATACGAGCAGTACTTC

size: NA
J: TRBJ2-3
V: TRBV5-6
D: TRBD1
CDR3: CASSPGQGSTDTQYF
DNA: TGTGCCAGCAGCCCCGGACAGGGTAGTACAGATACGCAGTATTTT

size: many
J: TRBJ2-3
V: TRBV28
D: TRBD1
CDR3: CASSSVQGRDTQYF
DNA: TGTGCCAGCAGTAGCGTACAGGGGAGAGATACGCAGTATTTT

size: NA
J: TRBJ2-2
V: TRBV24-1
D: TRBD1
CDR3: CATSDPTPGQGGNTGELFF
DNA: TGTGCCACCAGTGATCCGACCCCAGGACAGGGGGGGAACACCGGGGAGCTGTTTTTT

size: many
J: TRBJ2-1
V: TRBV7-2
D: NA
CDR3: CASTVYVMRAGYNEQFF
DNA: TGTGCCAGCACCGTCTATGTTATGAGGGCAGGTTACAATGAGCAGTTCTTC

size: many
J: TRBJ2-5
V: TRBV19
D: NA
CDR3: CASNFREGETQYF
DNA: TGTGCCAGTAATTTCAGGGAAGGAGAGACCCAGTACTTC

size: NA
J: TRBJ2-3
V: TRBV29-1
D: TRBD2
CDR3: CSVALAGGDTQYF
DNA: TGCAGCGTTGCACTAGCGGGAGGAGATACGCAGTATTTT

size: few
J: TRBJ2-5
V: TRBV3-1
D: TRBD2
CDR3: CASSRRTSGRQETQYF
DNA: TGTGCCAGCAGCCGAAGGACTAGCGGGAGACAAGAGACCCAGTACTTC

size: NA
J: TRBJ1-2
V: TRBV28
D: NA
CDR3: CASSGPPPYYGYTF
DNA: TGTGCCAGCAGTGGACCGCCACCCTACTATGGCTACACCTTC

size: NA
J: TRBJ1-1
V: TRBV14
D: NA
CDR3: CASSSQKNTEAFF
DNA: TGTGCCAGCAGCTCCCAGAAAAACACTGAAGCTTTCTTT

size: many
J: TRBJ2-6
V: TRBV3-1
D: NA
CDR3: CASSLFSSGANVLTF
DNA: TGTGCCAGCAGCCTCTTTAGCTCTGGGGCCAACGTCCTGACTTTC

size: few
J: TRBJ2-3
V: TRBV29-1
D: NA
CDR3: CSVVNSGLTDTQYF
DNA: TGCAGCGTTGTAAATAGCGGCCTCACAGATACGCAGTATTTT

size: many
J: TRBJ2-5
V: TRBV18
D: NA
CDR3: CASSRWREETQYF
DNA: TGTGCCAGCTCCAGATGGAGGGAAGAGACCCAGTACTTC

size: few
J: TRBJ2-3
V: TRBV6-2/TRBV6-3
D: NA
CDR3: CASNGQGTDTQYF
DNA: TGTGCCAGCAATGGGCAGGGCACAGATACGCAGTATTTT

size: NA
J: TRBJ1-2
V: TRBV28
D: TRBD1
CDR3: CASSFRGQTYGYTF
DNA: TGTGCCAGCAGCTTTAGGGGGCAGACCTATGGCTACACCTTC

size: many
J: TRBJ2-7
V: TRBV29-1
D: TRBD1
CDR3: CSVTGSYEQYF
DNA: TGCAGCGTGACAGGGTCCTACGAGCAGTACTTC

size: few
J: TRBJ2-7
V: TRBV18
D: NA
CDR3: CASSPESTGPYEQYF
DNA: TGTGCCAGCTCACCCGAAAGTACAGGTCCCTACGAGCAGTACTTC

size: few
J: TRBJ1-2
V: TRBV12-3/TRBV12-4
D: NA
CDR3: CASSAAPGNGYTF
DNA: TGTGCCAGCAGTGCGGCCCCTGGTAATGGCTACACCTTC

size: few
J: TRBJ1-1
V: TRBV7-9
D: NA
CDR3: CASSLLTSGKAFF
DNA: TGTGCCAGCAGCCTATTGACCTCCGGGAAAGCTTTCTTT

size: many
J: TRBJ1-6
V: TRBV6-2/TRBV6-3
D: NA
CDR3: CASSYSAVNSPLHF
DNA: TGTGCCAGCAGTTACTCTGCGGTTAATTCACCCCTCCACTTT

size: NA
J: TRBJ2-6
V: TRBV2
D: NA
CDR3: CASSVWAGRTGANVLTF
DNA: TGTGCCAGCAGTGTTTGGGCAGGGAGGACTGGGGCCAACGTCCTGACTTTC